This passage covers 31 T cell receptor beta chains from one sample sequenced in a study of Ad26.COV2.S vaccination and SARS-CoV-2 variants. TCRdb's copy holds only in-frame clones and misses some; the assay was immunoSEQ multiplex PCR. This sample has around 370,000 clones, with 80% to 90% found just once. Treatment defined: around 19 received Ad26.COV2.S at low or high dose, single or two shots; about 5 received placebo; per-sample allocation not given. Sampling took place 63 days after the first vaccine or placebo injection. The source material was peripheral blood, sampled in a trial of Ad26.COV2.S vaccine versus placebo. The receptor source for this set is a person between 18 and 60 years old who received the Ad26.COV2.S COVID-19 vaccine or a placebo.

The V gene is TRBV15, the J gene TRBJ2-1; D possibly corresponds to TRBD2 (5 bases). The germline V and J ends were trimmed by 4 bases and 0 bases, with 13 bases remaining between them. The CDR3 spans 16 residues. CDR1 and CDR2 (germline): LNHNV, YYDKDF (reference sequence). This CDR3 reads CATSTLRGNSYNEQFF. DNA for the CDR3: TGTGCCACCAGCACACTTCGGGGAAACTCCTACAATGAGCAGTTCTTC. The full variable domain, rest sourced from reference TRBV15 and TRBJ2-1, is DAMVIQNPRYQVTQFGKPVTLSCSQTLNHNVMYWYQQKSSQAPKLLFHYYDKDFNNEADTPDNFQSRRPNTSFCFLDIRSPGLGDTAMYLCATSTLRGNSYNEQFFGPGTRLTVL.

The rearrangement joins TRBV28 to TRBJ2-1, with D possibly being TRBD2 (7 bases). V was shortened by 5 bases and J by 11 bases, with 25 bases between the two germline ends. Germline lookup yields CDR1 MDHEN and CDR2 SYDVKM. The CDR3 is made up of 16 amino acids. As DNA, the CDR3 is TGTGCCAGCAGTACAAACGCGGGGGCCCTCCTCAAGCAGCAGTTCTTC. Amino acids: CASSTNAGALLKQQFF.

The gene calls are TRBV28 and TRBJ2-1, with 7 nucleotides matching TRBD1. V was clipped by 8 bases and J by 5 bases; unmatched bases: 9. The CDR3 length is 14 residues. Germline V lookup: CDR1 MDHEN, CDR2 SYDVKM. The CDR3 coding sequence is TGTGCCAGCGTATACAGGGGTGGCCACAATGAGCAGTTCTTC. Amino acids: CASVYRGGHNEQFF.

The CDR3 DNA is TGTGCCAGGTACAGGGAAGCTTTCTTT. Encoded protein: CARYREAFF. The rearrangement joins TRBV6-4 to TRBJ1-1; weak D call: TRBD1 (5 bases). This CDR3 comprises 9 residues. Deletions cut 9 bases from V and 8 bases from J, with 7 bases between. Germline loops: CDR1 MRHNA, CDR2 SNTAGT.

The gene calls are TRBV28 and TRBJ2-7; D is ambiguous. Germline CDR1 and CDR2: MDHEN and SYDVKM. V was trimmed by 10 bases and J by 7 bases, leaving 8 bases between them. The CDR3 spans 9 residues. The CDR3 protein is CATPQEQYF. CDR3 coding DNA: TGTGCCACCCCTCAAGAGCAGTACTTC.

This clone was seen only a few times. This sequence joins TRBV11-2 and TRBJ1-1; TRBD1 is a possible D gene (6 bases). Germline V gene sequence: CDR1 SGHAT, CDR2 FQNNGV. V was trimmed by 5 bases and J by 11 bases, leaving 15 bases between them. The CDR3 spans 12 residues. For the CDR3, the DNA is TGTGCCAGCAGCCCAGGACAGTGGCACGCTTTCTTT. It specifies CASSPGQWHAFF.

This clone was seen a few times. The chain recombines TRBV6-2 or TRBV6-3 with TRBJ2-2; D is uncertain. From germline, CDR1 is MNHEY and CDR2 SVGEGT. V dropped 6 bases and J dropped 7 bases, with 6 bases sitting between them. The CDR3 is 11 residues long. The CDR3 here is CASSSYGELFF. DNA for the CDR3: TGTGCCAGCAGCTCATACGGGGAGCTGTTTTTT.

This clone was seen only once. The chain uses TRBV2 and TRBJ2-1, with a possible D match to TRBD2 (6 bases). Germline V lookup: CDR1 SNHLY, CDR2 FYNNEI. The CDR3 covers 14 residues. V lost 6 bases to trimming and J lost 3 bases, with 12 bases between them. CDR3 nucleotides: TGTGCCAGCAGGGGACTCCGAAACTACAATGAGCAGTTCTTC. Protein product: CASRGLRNYNEQFF.

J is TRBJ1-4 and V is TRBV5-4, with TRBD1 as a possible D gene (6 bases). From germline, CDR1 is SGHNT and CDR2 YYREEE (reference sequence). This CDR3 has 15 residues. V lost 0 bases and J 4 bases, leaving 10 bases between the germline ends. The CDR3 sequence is CASSLGTDINEKLFF. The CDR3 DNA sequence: TGTGCCAGCAGCTTGGGGACAGATATTAATGAAAAACTGTTTTTT.

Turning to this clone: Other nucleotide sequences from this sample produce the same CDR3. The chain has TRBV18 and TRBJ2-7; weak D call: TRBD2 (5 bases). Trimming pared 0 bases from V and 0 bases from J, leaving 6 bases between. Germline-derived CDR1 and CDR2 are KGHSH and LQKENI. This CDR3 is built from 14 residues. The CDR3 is CASSPPGNSYEQYF. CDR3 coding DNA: TGTGCCAGCTCACCACCCGGGAACTCCTACGAGCAGTACTTC.

CDR3 bases: TGTGCCAGCAGCGTAGGAGGCAGGGGAGGCGGCTACACCTTC. Its protein is CASSVGGRGGGYTF. This rearrangement joins TRBV9 to TRBJ1-2; perhaps TRBD1 as D (6 bases). The germline V gene has CDR1 SGDLS and CDR2 YYNGEE. CDR3 size: 14 residues. V was clipped by 0 bases and J by 8 bases, with 14 bases between them.

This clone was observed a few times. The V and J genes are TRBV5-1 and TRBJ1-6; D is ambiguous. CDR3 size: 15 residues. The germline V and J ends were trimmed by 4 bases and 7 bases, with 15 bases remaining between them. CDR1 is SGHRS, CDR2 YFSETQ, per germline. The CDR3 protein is CASSPTPGLNSPLHF. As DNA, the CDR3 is TGCGCCAGCAGCCCTACTCCGGGCTTAAATTCACCCCTCCACTTT.

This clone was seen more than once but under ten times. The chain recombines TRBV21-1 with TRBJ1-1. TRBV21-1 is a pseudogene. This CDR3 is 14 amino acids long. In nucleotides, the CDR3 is TGTGCCAGCAGCGAACAACCCAAGCCCACTGAAGCTTTCTTT. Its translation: CASSEQPKPTEAFF.

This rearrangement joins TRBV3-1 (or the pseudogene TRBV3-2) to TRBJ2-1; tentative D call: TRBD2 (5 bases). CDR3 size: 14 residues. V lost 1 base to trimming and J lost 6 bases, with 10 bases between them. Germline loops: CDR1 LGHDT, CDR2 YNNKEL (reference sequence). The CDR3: CASSQGTAGNEQFF. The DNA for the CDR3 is TGTGCCAGCAGCCAAGGGACTGCGGGCAATGAGCAGTTCTTC.

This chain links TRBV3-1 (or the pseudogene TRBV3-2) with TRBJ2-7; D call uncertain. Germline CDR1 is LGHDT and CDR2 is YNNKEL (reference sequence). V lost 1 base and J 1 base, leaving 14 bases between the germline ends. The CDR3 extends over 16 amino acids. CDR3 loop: CASSQGRWGESYEQYF. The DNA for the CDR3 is TGTGCCAGCAGCCAAGGACGGTGGGGTGAGTCCTACGAGCAGTACTTC.

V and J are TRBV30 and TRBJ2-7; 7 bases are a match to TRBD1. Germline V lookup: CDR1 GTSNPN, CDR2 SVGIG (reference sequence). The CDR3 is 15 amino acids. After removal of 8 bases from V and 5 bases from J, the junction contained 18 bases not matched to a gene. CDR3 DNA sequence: TGTGCCAGGGCTGGTGGATCGGGACAGATAAACGAGCAGTACTTC. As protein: CARAGGSGQINEQYF.

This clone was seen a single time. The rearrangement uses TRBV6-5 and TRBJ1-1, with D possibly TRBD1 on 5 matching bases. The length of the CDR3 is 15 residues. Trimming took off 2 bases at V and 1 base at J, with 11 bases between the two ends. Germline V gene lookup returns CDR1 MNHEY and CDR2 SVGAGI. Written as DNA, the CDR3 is TGTGCCAGCAGTTACAGCAATACAGGGAACACTGAAGCTTTCTTT. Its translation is CASSYSNTGNTEAFF.

This chain's CDR3 is CASSPLSRDSPLHF. The CDR3 DNA reads as TGTGCCAGCTCACCACTTAGCCGGGATTCACCCCTCCACTTT. The chain uses TRBV18 and TRBJ1-6; D uncertain. The CDR3 is 14 amino acids. Germline-derived CDR1 and CDR2 are KGHSH and LQKENI. The V gene lost 1 base and the J gene lost 8 bases, with 9 bases spanning the gap. The variable domain in full, with the rest retrieved from reference TRBV18 and TRBJ1-6, is NAGVMQNPRHLVRRRGQEARLRCSPMKGHSHVYWYRQLPEEGLKFMVYLQKENIIDESGMPKERFSAEFPKEGPSILRIQQVVRGDSAAYFCASSPLSRDSPLHFGNGTRLTVT.

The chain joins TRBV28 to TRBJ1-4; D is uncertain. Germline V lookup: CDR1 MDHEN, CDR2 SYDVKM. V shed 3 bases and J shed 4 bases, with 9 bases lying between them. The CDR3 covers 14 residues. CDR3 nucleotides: TGTGCCAGCAGTTTGGCAGGCGATAATGAAAAACTGTTTTTT. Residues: CASSLAGDNEKLFF.

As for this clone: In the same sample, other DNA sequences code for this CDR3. The CDR3, as DNA: TGTGCCAGCAGCTTGGGGGGGAACACTGAAGCTTTCTTT. It encodes CASSLGGNTEAFF. The chain links TRBV11-2 to TRBJ1-1, with D possibly being TRBD1 (5 bases). Trimming shortened V by 3 bases and J by 1 base, and 6 bases separated the two germline ends. In germline, CDR1 is SGHAT, CDR2 FQNNGV. This CDR3 is 13 amino acids long.

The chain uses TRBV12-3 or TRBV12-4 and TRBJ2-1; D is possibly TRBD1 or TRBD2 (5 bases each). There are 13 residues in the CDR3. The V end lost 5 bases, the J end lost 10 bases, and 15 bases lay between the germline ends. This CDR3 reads CASSHTGTTEQFF. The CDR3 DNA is TGTGCCAGCAGTCACACCGGGACGACGGAGCAGTTCTTC.

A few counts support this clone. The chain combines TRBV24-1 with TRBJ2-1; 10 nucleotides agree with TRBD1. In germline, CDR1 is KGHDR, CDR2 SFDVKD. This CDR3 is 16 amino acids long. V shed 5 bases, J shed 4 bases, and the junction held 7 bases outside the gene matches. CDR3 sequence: CATSAGQGVIYNEQFF. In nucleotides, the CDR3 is TGTGCCACCAGTGCCGGACAGGGGGTGATTTACAATGAGCAGTTCTTC.

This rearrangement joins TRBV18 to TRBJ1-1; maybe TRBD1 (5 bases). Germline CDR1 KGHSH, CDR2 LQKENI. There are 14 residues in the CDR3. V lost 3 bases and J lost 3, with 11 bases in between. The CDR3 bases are TGTGCCAGCTCACCCGGGACGACTCACACTGAAGCTTTCTTT. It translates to CASSPGTTHTEAFF.

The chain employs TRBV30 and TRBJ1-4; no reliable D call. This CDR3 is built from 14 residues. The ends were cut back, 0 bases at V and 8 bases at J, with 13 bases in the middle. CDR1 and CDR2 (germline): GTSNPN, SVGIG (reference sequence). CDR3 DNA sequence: TGTGCCTGGAGTGTTGGTACAGCGGGGGAAAAACTGTTTTTT. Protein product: CAWSVGTAGEKLFF.

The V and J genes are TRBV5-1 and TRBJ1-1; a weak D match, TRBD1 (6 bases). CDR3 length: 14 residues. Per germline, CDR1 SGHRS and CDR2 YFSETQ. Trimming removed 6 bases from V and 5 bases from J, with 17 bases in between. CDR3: CASTPDGGPTEAFF. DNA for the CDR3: TGCGCCAGCACCCCGGACGGGGGCCCAACTGAAGCTTTCTTT.

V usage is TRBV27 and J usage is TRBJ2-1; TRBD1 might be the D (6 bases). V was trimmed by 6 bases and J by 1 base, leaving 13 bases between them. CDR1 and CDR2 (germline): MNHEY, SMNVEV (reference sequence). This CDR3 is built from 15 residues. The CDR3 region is CASSPDRKSYNEQFF. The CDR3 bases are TGTGCCAGCAGCCCTGACAGGAAATCCTACAATGAGCAGTTCTTC.

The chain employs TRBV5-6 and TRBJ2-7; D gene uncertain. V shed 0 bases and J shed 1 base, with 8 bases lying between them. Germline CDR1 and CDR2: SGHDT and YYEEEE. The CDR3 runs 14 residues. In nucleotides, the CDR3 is TGTGCCAGCAGCTTGGATCCCGGGTCCTACGAGCAGTACTTC. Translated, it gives CASSLDPGSYEQYF.

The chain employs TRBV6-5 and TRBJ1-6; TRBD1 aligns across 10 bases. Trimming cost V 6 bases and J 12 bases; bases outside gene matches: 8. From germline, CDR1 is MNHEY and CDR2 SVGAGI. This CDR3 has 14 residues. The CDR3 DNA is TGTGCCAGCAGAAACGACAGGGGGCTTAGACCCCTCCACTTT. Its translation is CASRNDRGLRPLHF.

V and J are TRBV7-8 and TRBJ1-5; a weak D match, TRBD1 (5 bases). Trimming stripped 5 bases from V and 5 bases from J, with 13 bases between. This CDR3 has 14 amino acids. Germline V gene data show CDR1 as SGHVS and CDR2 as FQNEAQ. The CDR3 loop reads CASSRDQGYQPQHF. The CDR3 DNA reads TGTGCCAGCAGCCGAGATCAGGGTTATCAGCCCCAGCATTTT.

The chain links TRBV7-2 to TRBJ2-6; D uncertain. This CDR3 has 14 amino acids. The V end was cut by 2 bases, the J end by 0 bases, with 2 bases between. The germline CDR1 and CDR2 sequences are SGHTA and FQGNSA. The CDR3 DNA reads TGTGCCAGCAGCTTAAGCTCTGGGGCCAACGTCCTGACTTTC. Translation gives CASSLSSGANVLTF.

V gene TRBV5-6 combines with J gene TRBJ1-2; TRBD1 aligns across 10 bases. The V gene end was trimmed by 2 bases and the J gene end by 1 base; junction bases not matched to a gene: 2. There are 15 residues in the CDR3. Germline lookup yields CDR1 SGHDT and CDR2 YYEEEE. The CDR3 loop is CASSFWDRGNYGYTF. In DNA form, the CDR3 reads TGTGCCAGCAGCTTCTGGGACAGGGGTAACTATGGCTACACCTTC.